The rows below give T cell receptor beta chains drawn from one sample of a study of CD8+CD57+ T cells in acquired aplastic anemia. TCRdb reprocessed the reads with MiXCR, giving one entry per CDR3 protein. This sample has approximately 270,000 distinct CDR3 sequences, with 56% found just once. Sequenced input: sorted CD4+, CD8+, or CD8+CD57+ T cells (not recorded which) from PBMCs. Receptors were obtained from a human donor with severe aplastic anemia or a healthy control (not recorded which). The CDR3 runs from the conserved cysteine through the conserved F or W. Each record gives: J gene, V gene, clone size, D gene, CDR3 DNA, CDR3 protein. The D gene is left open where the match is weak. A row's size may be missing; if present it is once, few, many or a size class.

TRBJ2-1	TRBV24-1	NA	NA	TGTGCCACCAGTGACGCATCTGGGGGACGCGAGCAGTTCTTC	CATSDASGGREQFF
TRBJ1-3	TRBV10-3	NA	NA	TGTGCCATCAGTGACAGGCACACTGGAAACACCATATATTTT	CAISDRHTGNTIYF
TRBJ2-7	TRBV2	NA	TRBD1	TGTGCCCACCGGGACAGGGGAATCTACGAGCAGTACTTC	CAHRDRGIYEQYF
TRBJ1-4	TRBV7-2	NA	TRBD1	TGTGCCAGCAGCGCCCCGTTCACAGGGGGAGGAGAAAAACTGTTTTTT	CASSAPFTGGGEKLFF
TRBJ1-2	TRBV24-1	NA	NA	TGTGCCACCAGTGATGGGGACCGAAACCCCGGCTACACCTTC	CATSDGDRNPGYTF
TRBJ2-2	TRBV20-1	NA	TRBD2	TGCAGTGCCGTTAGCGGGAGCACCGGGGAGCTGTTTTTT	CSAVSGSTGELFF
TRBJ1-2	TRBV7-9	NA	NA	TGTGCCAGCAGCTTAGCAGCAGAGGGATTTAACTATGGCTACACCTTC	CASSLAAEGFNYGYTF
TRBJ2-1	TRBV7-8	many	TRBD2	TGTGCCAGCAGCTTATGGGGACTAAACAATGAGCAGTTCTTC	CASSLWGLNNEQFF
TRBJ1-2	TRBV7-2	NA	TRBD1	TGTGCCAGCAGCTTAGCGCGGGCAGGGGGCTCTAACTATGGCTACACCTTC	CASSLARAGGSNYGYTF
TRBJ2-1	TRBV29-1	once	TRBD1	TGCAGCGTTCGGACAGGGATTCACAATGAGCAGTTCTTC	CSVRTGIHNEQFF
TRBJ1-1	TRBV29-1	many	NA	TGCAGCGTGCCGACAGGAAAGATGAACACTGAAGCTTTCTTT	CSVPTGKMNTEAFF
TRBJ2-7	TRBV20-1	few	NA	TGCAGTGCCAGGGACGGGGCGGTTGATTACGAGCAGTACTTC	CSARDGAVDYEQYF
TRBJ2-7	TRBV12-3/TRBV12-4	NA	NA	TGTGCCAGCAGTTACGGCCCCGGGACCGACGAGCAGTACTTC	CASSYGPGTDEQYF
TRBJ1-2	TRBV6-5	NA	TRBD1	TGTGCCAGCAGGACACGACAGGGTTTGCGCTACACCTTC	CASRTRQGLRYTF
TRBJ2-5	TRBV20-1	NA	TRBD2	TGCAGTGCCAAGGGACTAGCGGGGGGGCCGTGGGAGGCCCAGTACTTC	CSAKGLAGGPWEAQYF
TRBJ1-3	TRBV5-1	NA	NA	TGCGCCAGCAGCACCGAGGGGCGATCTGGAAACACCATATATTTT	CASSTEGRSGNTIYF
TRBJ2-1	TRBV12-3/TRBV12-4	NA	TRBD1	TGTGCCAGCAGTTACTGGGGACAGGGGAGAAATGAGCAGTTCTTC	CASSYWGQGRNEQFF
TRBJ2-5	TRBV20-1	NA	TRBD1	TGCAGTGCTAGAGAGGGACAGGTTGTGAAGACCCAGTACTTC	CSAREGQVVKTQYF
TRBJ2-7	TRBV7-8	NA	NA	TGTGCCAGCAGCCCGCCGGGCCTAAATAACTTCTACGAGCAGTACTTC	CASSPPGLNNFYEQYF
TRBJ2-7	TRBV29-1	many	NA	TGCAGCGTTGAATGGGACGGTTTCTACGAGCAGTACTTC	CSVEWDGFYEQYF
TRBJ1-2	TRBV4-3	many	NA	TGCGCCAGCAGCCAAGAGAGGCACCTCTATGGCTACACCTTC	CASSQERHLYGYTF
TRBJ1-2	TRBV9	NA	NA	TGTGCCAGCAGCGTTTTTAACGGCCCTAACTATGGCTACACCTTC	CASSVFNGPNYGYTF
TRBJ1-2	TRBV10-2	NA	NA	TGCGCCACCCGTCTAGGAGAGTATGGCTACACCTTC	CATRLGEYGYTF
TRBJ1-1	TRBV7-8	few	NA	TGTGCCAGCAGCTTACAGATGGGGGAAGCTTTCTTT	CASSLQMGEAFF
TRBJ1-2	TRBV20-1	NA	NA	TGCAGTGCTCCACAGGGTTCCGGATATGGCTACACCTTC	CSAPQGSGYGYTF
TRBJ2-7	TRBV20-1	NA	NA	TGCAGTGCTAGCAGACATCCCTACGAGCAGTACTTC	CSASRHPYEQYF
TRBJ2-5	TRBV29-1	NA	TRBD1	TGCAGCGTCGAAACAGGGGAGATTCTTGCCCAGTACTTC	CSVETGEILAQYF
TRBJ1-1	TRBV24-1	NA	TRBD1	TGTGCCGTGGGACAGTTGAACACTGAAGCTTTCTTT	CAVGQLNTEAFF
TRBJ2-1	TRBV6-5	once	NA	TGTGCCAGCAGCGTAGCAGGGTATTCCCACAATGAGCAGTTCTTC	CASSVAGYSHNEQFF
TRBJ2-7	TRBV20-1	NA	TRBD2	TGCAGTGCCGGACTAGCGGGAGCCTACGAGCAGTACTTC	CSAGLAGAYEQYF
TRBJ1-1	TRBV7-2	NA	NA	TGTGCCAGCAGCTTAGTGAGCCGGGGGGGGACTGAAGCTTTCTTT	CASSLVSRGGTEAFF
TRBJ2-7	TRBV19	many	NA	TGTGCCAGTAGTATATCGGGGGTTCCCTACGAGCAGTACTTC	CASSISGVPYEQYF
TRBJ1-1	TRBV7-3	many	NA	TGTGCCAGCAGCTTAATTCCTACGGCAGGGGCCACGAACACTGAAGCTTTCTTT	CASSLIPTAGATNTEAFF
TRBJ2-2	TRBV15	NA	NA	TGTGCCACCAGCACCACCGGGGAGCTGTTTTTT	CATSTTGELFF
TRBJ2-7	TRBV6-5	NA	NA	TGTGCCAGCAGTTACTCCGCAGGGAAGTACGAGCAGTACTTC	CASSYSAGKYEQYF
TRBJ1-6	TRBV7-2	NA	NA	TGTGCCAGCAGCTGGCGGGATTCACCCCTCCACTTT	CASSWRDSPLHF
TRBJ1-2	TRBV20-1	NA	TRBD1	TGCAGTGACCCAACACAGGGGGCGGATGGCTACACCTTC	CSDPTQGADGYTF
TRBJ2-7	TRBV7-6	NA	TRBD2	TGTGCCAGCAGCTTAGGTGCGGGGGGGCCCCACGAGCAGTACTTC	CASSLGAGGPHEQYF
TRBJ1-1	TRBV25-1	NA	TRBD1	TGTGCCAGCAGTGAATTACAGGGGATGGGCACTGAAGCTTTCTTT	CASSELQGMGTEAFF
TRBJ1-1	TRBV29-1	NA	NA	TGCAGCTTTAGAGAACAGAACACTGAAGCTTTCTTT	CSFREQNTEAFF
TRBJ2-7	TRBV15	few	TRBD1	TGTGCCACCAGCAGAGATAACAGGGGGCGCGGGCAGTACTTC	CATSRDNRGRGQYF
TRBJ2-5	TRBV7-9	NA	NA	TGTGCCAGCAGCCAAACCGGGACGCAAGAGACCCAGTACTTC	CASSQTGTQETQYF
TRBJ1-1	TRBV7-7	NA	NA	TGTGCCAGCGGTCCCGACTCGAACACTGAAGCTTTCTTT	CASGPDSNTEAFF
TRBJ2-7	TRBV11-1	many	NA	TGTGCCAGTAGTGAATCTCGGTACGAGCAGTACTTC	CASSESRYEQYF
TRBJ2-7	TRBV29-1	NA	NA	TGCAGCGTGGTCGGGGACAACCTATACGAGCAGTACTTC	CSVVGDNLYEQYF
TRBJ2-1	TRBV9	many	TRBD2	TGTGCCAGCAGGCGCTCTAGCGGGGAGGGGGAGCAGTTCTTC	CASRRSSGEGEQFF
TRBJ2-5	TRBV5-1	NA	NA	TGCGCCAGCAGCTTGGTCGATAGGGAGACCCAGTACTTC	CASSLVDRETQYF
TRBJ1-5	TRBV10-3	NA	NA	TGTGCCATCAGCCGAGGGGGAGACGTGCCCCAGCATTTT	CAISRGGDVPQHF
TRBJ2-7	TRBV19	NA	TRBD1	TGTGCCAGTACCCCCGGGACAGGGAATCTAGAGCAGTACTTC	CASTPGTGNLEQYF
TRBJ1-1	TRBV9	NA	NA	TGTGCCAGCAGCGTACATCAGAACACTGAAGCTTTCTTT	CASSVHQNTEAFF